Below, one T cell receptor (beta chain) is given with its context. In the study's own analysis: Estimation of nucleated cell counts was performed using reference gene primer amplification. Using immunoSEQ multiplex PCR, the repertoire was profiled, and TCRdb retains in-frame clones only, with some absent. V, J and clone size reflect that table, while D and trimming were determined from the DNA. The sample contains more than 80,000 clones, approximately 86% of which appear only once. The sample originates from a study of blood T cell repertoires in COVID-19. About the study: The United States, Italy and Spain provided the acute and convalescent COVID-19 samples. Sample material is recorded as cDNA or gDNA derived from T cells, B-cell-depleted T cells, or PBMCs.

The CDR3 has 16 amino acids. Per germline, CDR1 LGHDT and CDR2 YNNKEL (reference sequence). J was trimmed by 0 bases and V by 0 bases; bases with no gene match: 5. This clonotype originated in a woman of 80 years or more with COVID-19, enrolled during active disease. The material sequenced was peripheral blood. The chain recombines TRBV3-1 (or the pseudogene TRBV3-2) with TRBJ2-7; TRBD2 agrees at 7 bases. The CDR3 nucleotides are TGTGCCAGCAGCCAAGAATATACGGGAGGCTCCTACGAGCAGTACTTC. Translation: CASSQEYTGGSYEQYF.